The clone carrying this T cell receptor (beta chain) was picked up many times. Its target is unknown. One entry per CDR3 protein results from TCRdb running MiXCR on the RT-PCR reads. The table shows 500,000 or so distinct CDR3 sequences, with approximately 10% occurring only once. The data stem from a study of response to subunit inactivated influenza vaccine. This CDR3 is 14 amino acids long. Trimming left V 3 bases short and J 4 bases short, with 13 bases between. Germline CDR1 reads DFQATT; CDR2 reads SNEGSKA (reference sequence). Whole-study findings and limits: The authors proposed limited new T cell recruitment per seasonal influenza vaccination.

The receptor's source is a man aged 45-65 years who received an inactivated influenza vaccine. The source material was PBMCs from blood, sampled 40 to 50 days after vaccination. The chain links TRBV20-1 to TRBJ1-5; D is perhaps TRBD1 (5 bases). CDR3 sequence reads: CSASRGNRNQPQHF. The CDR3, as DNA: TGCAGTGCTAGTAGGGGAAATCGGAATCAGCCCCAGCATTTT.